Listed below are T cell receptor beta chains from one sample, sequenced in a study of blood T cells in healthy people across ages. TCRdb re-analysed the 5' RACE reads in MiXCR, keeping a single row per CDR3 protein. This table holds 720,000 or so distinct CDR3 sequences, less than 45% found once. Specimen: blood. The receptor source for this set is an older man in good health. The CDR3 runs from the conserved cysteine through the conserved F or W. The D gene is left open where the match is weak. Some rows mark clone size as missing; the rest say once, few, many or name a class of expanded clone.

>TRBD1|TRBV20-1|-|TRBJ2-7
TGCAGTGCTAGACCGGACAGGGAATACGAGCAGTACTTC
CSARPDREYEQYF
>-|TRBV7-2|-|TRBJ1-2
TGTGCCAGCAGAATCAACCCGTCCTCCTTCTATGGCTACACCTTC
CASRINPSSFYGYTF
>TRBD2|TRBV29-1|few|TRBJ2-7
TGCAGCGTGGCTACTAGCGGGTGGGGTGAGCAGTACTTC
CSVATSGWGEQYF
>-|TRBV12-5|-|TRBJ1-5
TGTGCTAGTGGTAGAACCGAAGGGGTCCCCAGTCAGCCCCAGCATTTT
CASGRTEGVPSQPQHF
>TRBD1|TRBV20-1|few|TRBJ2-5
TGCAGTGCTGGGACAGGGGCCGAGACCCAGTACTTC
CSAGTGAETQYF
>-|TRBV20-1|-|TRBJ2-7
TGCAGTGCTAGAGATTCCGGGGGGGGACAGGGAATTAGAATGTACGAGCAGTACTTC
CSARDSGGGQGIRMYEQYF
>TRBD2|TRBV7-2|-|TRBJ2-5
TGTGCCAACAGCTTAGCTTTTGGCGGGACTAGCGGGGGTCCTTTAAGAGAGACCCAGTACTTC
CANSLAFGGTSGGPLRETQYF
>-|TRBV9|-|TRBJ2-5
TGTGCCAGCAGCGTAGGTCAAAGGTCGAAGGAGACCCAGTACTTC
CASSVGQRSKETQYF
>-|TRBV20-1|few|TRBJ2-3
TGCAGTGCTAATTCGCGAACGGGCACAGATACGCAGTATTTT
CSANSRTGTDTQYF
>-|TRBV7-9|once|TRBJ1-2
TGTGCCAGCAGCTTTATAGGAGAGGGAGGCTACACCTTC
CASSFIGEGGYTF
>-|TRBV5-1|-|TRBJ2-7
TGCGCCAGCAGCTTAGATTCGGGGTTCGCCTACGAGCAGTACTTC
CASSLDSGFAYEQYF
>-|TRBV30|-|TRBJ2-7
TGTGCCTGGAGTCGTGGGGGGCCCTACGAGCAGTACTTC
CAWSRGGPYEQYF
>-|TRBV3-1|-|TRBJ1-1
TGTGCCAGCAGCCAAGGCCCGGGCGTAGACACTGAAGCTTTCTTT
CASSQGPGVDTEAFF
>-|TRBV11-1|-|TRBJ1-1
TGTGCCAGCAGCTTAGCTCAACCGGGCAGAGCTGAAGCTTTCTTT
CASSLAQPGRAEAFF
>TRBD2|TRBV12-3/TRBV12-4|-|TRBJ2-1
TGTGCCAGCAGTTCCGGGACTGGGGTAGCGGGGAATGAGCAGTTCTTC
CASSSGTGVAGNEQFF
>TRBD2|TRBV20-1|-|TRBJ2-5
TGCAGTGCTAGCGGGACTAGAAAAGAGACCCAGTACTTC
CSASGTRKETQYF
>TRBD2|TRBV20-1|once|TRBJ2-3
TGCAGTGTAGCGGGGTCCCGGACAGATACGCAGTATTTT
CSVAGSRTDTQYF
>-|TRBV3-1|-|TRBJ1-5
TGTGCCAGCAGCCGGGGGGACGGCTATCAGCCCCAGCATTTT
CASSRGDGYQPQHF
>TRBD2|TRBV28|-|TRBJ2-3
TGTGCCAGCAGTTTAGGGCGGGAGATTGGAGGGCCAGATACGCAGTATTTT
CASSLGREIGGPDTQYF
>-|TRBV5-5|few|TRBJ1-2
TGTGCCAGCAGCTTGCTTGAGTATGGCTACACCTTC
CASSLLEYGYTF
>TRBD1|TRBV9|-|TRBJ1-5
TGTGCCAGCAGCGTAGCTGGGACAGAAAATCAGCCCCAGCATTTT
CASSVAGTENQPQHF
>-|TRBV12-3/TRBV12-4|-|TRBJ2-1
TGTGCCAGCAGTTTAATAAGTGGGAATCTAAATGAGCAGTTCTTC
CASSLISGNLNEQFF
>-|TRBV6-6|-|TRBJ2-7
TGTGCCAGCAGTGGGCGCATCCGACAGAGCTCCTACGAGCAGTACTTC
CASSGRIRQSSYEQYF
>-|TRBV2|few|TRBJ2-7
TGTGCCAGCACCTCGCTGGGCTCAAGCGGGGAGCAGTACTTC
CASTSLGSSGEQYF
>-|TRBV5-6|-|TRBJ2-7
TGTGCCAGCAGCTTCCGACCGAACTCCTACGAGCAGTACTTC
CASSFRPNSYEQYF
>-|TRBV7-9|few|TRBJ1-2
TGTGCCGGCAGGGATTCCTATGGCTACACCTTC
CAGRDSYGYTF
>TRBD2|TRBV15|-|TRBJ2-1
TGTGCCACCAGCAGAGAACTAGCGGGGGATGAGCAGTTCTTC
CATSRELAGDEQFF
>TRBD1|TRBV7-2|-|TRBJ2-1
TGTGCCAGCAGCTCAAAAACCCGGGACAGGGGGCACAATGAGCAGTTCTTC
CASSSKTRDRGHNEQFF
>-|TRBV7-9|-|TRBJ2-7
TGTGCCAGCAGCTTAAGACCAGCCGGGTCCTACGAGCAGAACTTC
CASSLRPAGSYEQNF
>-|TRBV11-2|many|TRBJ2-1
TGTGCCAGCAGCTCCAGACTCCAGAGCTCCTACAATGAGCAGTTCTTC
CASSSRLQSSYNEQFF
>-|TRBV28|-|TRBJ2-5
TGTGCCAGCACTCTTGGCGCCACAGGGCAAGAGACCCAGTACTTC
CASTLGATGQETQYF
>TRBD2|TRBV9|once|TRBJ2-3
TGTGCCAGCAGCCCACTGACTAGCTCAGATACGCAGTATTTT
CASSPLTSSDTQYF
>-|TRBV7-2|many|TRBJ2-3
TGTGCCAGCAGCAGCCTTGGGGGGCGCGTTGCGGATACGCAGTATTTT
CASSSLGGRVADTQYF
>TRBD1|TRBV28|few|TRBJ1-1
TGTGCCAGCAGTCAACCGACAGGGCCTGGAACGAACACTGAAGCTTTCTTT
CASSQPTGPGTNTEAFF
>TRBD2|TRBV4-2|-|TRBJ2-1
TGTGCCAGCAGCGCCCCCTTGAGCGGGAGGGGCGATGAGCAGTTCTTC
CASSAPLSGRGDEQFF
>TRBD2|TRBV2|-|TRBJ2-5
TGTGCCAGCACGAGGGGACTAGCCCCAGGGGATGAGCAGTACTTC
CASTRGLAPGDEQYF
>TRBD2|TRBV10-1|-|TRBJ2-1
TGCGCCAGCAGTGAGTTGGCGGGAGAGGGGTGGAATGAGCAGTTCTTC
CASSELAGEGWNEQFF
>TRBD1|TRBV28|-|TRBJ2-7
TGTGCCAGCAGTTTAGACAGGGTCCACGAGCAGTACTTC
CASSLDRVHEQYF
>-|TRBV9|-|TRBJ2-5
TGTGCCAGCAGCGTAAGACAGGACCCGGAGACCCAGTACTTC
CASSVRQDPETQYF
>-|TRBV7-2|few|TRBJ2-4
TGTGCCAGCAGCTTGACTAGGGGTGTCAAAAACATTCAGTACTTC
CASSLTRGVKNIQYF
>-|TRBV2|-|TRBJ1-6
TGTGCCAGCAGTTACCCCTCTGGGGGGGGCAATAATTCACCCCTCCACTTT
CASSYPSGGGNNSPLHF
>TRBD2|TRBV20-1|-|TRBJ2-1
TGCAGTGCCAGTAGCGGGTCCCCTTACAATGAGCAGTTCTTC
CSASSGSPYNEQFF
>-|TRBV28|few|TRBJ1-6
TGTGCCAGCAGTTTATCGGGTATTAATTCACCCCTCCACTTT
CASSLSGINSPLHF
>-|TRBV3-1|many|TRBJ2-5
TGTGCCAGCAGCCAAGCCCTAACTACGTACCAAGAGACCCAGTACTTC
CASSQALTTYQETQYF
>-|TRBV2|-|TRBJ1-2
TGTGCCAGCAGTGAACTGGGCAGGCAGAATGGCTACACCTTC
CASSELGRQNGYTF
>-|TRBV20-1|few|TRBJ2-3
TGCAGTGCTAACTCCCCGGGTCCCGGCACAGATACGCAGTATTTT
CSANSPGPGTDTQYF
>TRBD1|TRBV4-2|-|TRBJ2-1
TGTGCCAGCAGCCAGGGACAGGGGGGCAATGAGCAGTTCTTC
CASSQGQGGNEQFF
>-|TRBV20-1|few|TRBJ2-7
TGCAGTGCTAGTGGCAGGTTCGAGCAGTACTTC
CSASGRFEQYF
>-|TRBV7-2|few|TRBJ1-6
TGTGCCAGCAGCTCGACAGCCTACGCCCCGAATTCACCCCTCCACTTT
CASSSTAYAPNSPLHF
>-|TRBV9|many|TRBJ2-3
TGTGCCAGCAGCGTAGACGGAACCACAGATACGCAGTATTTT
CASSVDGTTDTQYF
>TRBD2|TRBV6-2/TRBV6-3|-|TRBJ2-1
TGTGCCAGCAGTCCCTGGACTAGCGAAGCTACCTACAATGAGCAGTTCTTC
CASSPWTSEATYNEQFF
>-|TRBV29-1|-|TRBJ1-1
TGCAGCGTTGTTCGGGCGAACACTGAAGCTTTCTTT
CSVVRANTEAFF
>TRBD1|TRBV27|few|TRBJ2-7
TGTGCCAGCAGTTCGGACAGGGTATACGAGCAGTACTTC
CASSSDRVYEQYF